The 32 T cell receptor beta chains below come from one sample, sequenced in a study of blood T cell repertoires in COVID-19. Using immunoSEQ multiplex PCR, the repertoire was profiled, and TCRdb retains in-frame clones only, with some absent. The sample has 250,000 to 400,000 clones, around 87% seen once. The source material was PBMCs or T cells enriched from blood (not recorded which). The receptors derive from a woman aged 25 to 45 who had recovered from COVID-19.

The chain carries TRBV23-1 and TRBJ1-3; D is possibly TRBD1 (6 bases). TRBV23-1 is flagged as an ORF with uncertain function. This CDR3 has 16 residues. V dropped 0 bases and J dropped 4 bases, with 13 bases sitting between them. The CDR3 nucleotides read TGCGCCAGCAGTCAATCAGGCAGGGGTTCAGGAAACACCATATATTTT. It is translated as CASSQSGRGSGNTIYF.

This sequence joins TRBV6-2 or TRBV6-3 and TRBJ1-2; perhaps TRBD1 as D (5 bases). CDR1 is MNHEY and CDR2 is SVGEGT in the germline V gene. V lost 6 bases to trimming and J lost 8 bases, with 16 bases between them. The CDR3 is 13 residues long. This CDR3 reads CASSQSTGLGYTF. The CDR3 DNA follows: TGTGCCAGCAGCCAATCAACAGGTCTGGGCTACACCTTC.

This rearrangement joins TRBV6-5 to TRBJ1-3; 7 bases line up with TRBD1. Losses at the gene ends were 6 bases for V and 1 base for J; bases not matched to a gene: 6. Germline lookup yields CDR1 MNHEY and CDR2 SVGAGI. CDR3 length: 15 amino acids. As DNA, the CDR3 is TGTGCCAGCAGGGGAACAGGGGAATCTGGAAACACCATATATTTT. Translated: CASRGTGESGNTIYF.

This chain uses TRBV29-1 with TRBJ2-5; TRBD1 agrees at 11 bases. The J segment lost 6 bases and the V segment lost 5 bases, leaving 8 bases of the junction unmatched. The CDR3 consists of 14 residues. Germline loops: CDR1 SQVTM, CDR2 ANQGSEA. CDR3 in DNA: TGCAGCGTTCTGGGACAGGGGGTATCACAGACCCAGTACTTC. Translation gives CSVLGQGVSQTQYF.

Only a few counts were recorded for this clone. V gene TRBV5-1 combines with J gene TRBJ1-4; D perhaps matches TRBD1 (5 bases). Trimming shortened V by 1 base and J by 0 bases, and 7 bases separated the two germline ends. The length of the CDR3 is 15 residues. CDR1 is SGHRS and CDR2 is YFSETQ in the germline V gene. CDR3 in DNA: TGCGCCAGCAGCTTGAGGGGATCAACTAATGAAAAACTGTTTTTT. It translates to CASSLRGSTNEKLFF.

This clone showed up just once. The chain couples TRBV4-1 to TRBJ1-3, with 7 bases fitting TRBD1. V lost 1 base and J lost 3; bases outside the gene matches: 6. Germline V gene sequence: CDR1 MGHRA, CDR2 YSYEKL. CDR3 length equals 16 residues. The CDR3 DNA reads as TGCGCCAGCAGCCAAGGGCAGGGGGAATATGGAAACACCATATATTTT. Translated: CASSQGQGEYGNTIYF.

The CDR3 spells CASSISREVHEQYF. The DNA for the CDR3 is TGTGCCAGTAGTATCTCCAGGGAAGTACACGAGCAGTACTTC. The chain recombines TRBV19 with TRBJ2-7; D may be TRBD1 (5 bases). V gave up 3 bases and J gave up 5 bases, with 14 bases separating them. The germline gives CDR1 LNHDA, CDR2 SQIVND (reference sequence). CDR3 length equals 14 residues.

In DNA, the CDR3 is TGTGCCAGCAGTTTAGGGCGCAGGGGTCTGCCCCTAGGGCGTGAAAAACTGTTTTTT. This gives the protein CASSLGRRGLPLGREKLFF. The rearrangement links TRBV27 to TRBJ1-4; possible D gene TRBD1, 6 bases. Trimming pared 2 bases from V and 7 bases from J, leaving 26 bases between. The germline gives CDR1 MNHEY, CDR2 SMNVEV (reference sequence). The CDR3 is made up of 19 amino acids.

This sequence joins TRBV18 and TRBJ1-3; 8 bases match TRBD1. The junction had 2 bases not matched to a gene; V was cut back by 3 bases and J by 7 bases. The CDR3 runs 13 residues. Germline CDR1 reads KGHSH; CDR2 reads LQKENI. The CDR3, as DNA: TGTGCCAGCTCACCGGACAGGGCGAACACCATATATTTT. Protein sequence: CASSPDRANTIYF.

J is TRBJ1-2 and V is TRBV7-2, with no clear D. V lost 6 bases to trimming and J lost 8 bases, with 16 bases between them. This CDR3 has 13 residues. The germline CDR1 and CDR2 sequences are SGHTA and FQGNSA. The CDR3 reads CASSPSRGRGYTF. DNA of the CDR3: TGTGCCAGCAGTCCTAGCCGGGGTAGGGGCTACACCTTC.

The J gene is TRBJ1-3, the V gene TRBV18, with D unclear. CDR1 and CDR2 (germline): KGHSH, LQKENI. The CDR3 consists of 15 residues. Trimming took 6 bases from V and 0 from J, leaving 12 bases between them. The CDR3 sequence is CASSPSTSSGNTIYF. The CDR3 DNA reads TGTGCCAGCTCCCCGTCGACAAGCTCTGGAAACACCATATATTTT.

In DNA form, the CDR3 reads TGTGCCAGCAGCCCCGACAGGGATGAGCAGTTCTTC. Translation gives CASSPDRDEQFF. The chain employs TRBV7-9 and TRBJ2-1, with 7 bases identical to TRBD1. Trimming at V came to 5 bases and at J to 8 bases, leaving 3 bases not matched to a gene. Per germline, CDR1 SEHNR and CDR2 FQNEAQ (reference sequence). This CDR3 region has 12 residues.

As for this clone: At one end, the junction sequence differs from germline, possibly due to a read error. The chain couples TRBV3-1 (or the pseudogene TRBV3-2) to TRBJ1-2, with D possibly being TRBD1 (6 bases). The V gene's germline CDR1 is LGHDT and CDR2 YNNKEL (reference sequence). The CDR3 is 17 amino acids. The CDR3 reads CASSQVSTGNLPYGHTF. The CDR3 region has the DNA TGTGCCAGCAGCCAAGTGTCCACAGGGAATTTGCCCTATGGCCACACCTTC.

The gene calls are TRBV7-9 and TRBJ2-1; TRBD2 agrees at 7 bases. The ends lost 4 bases at V and 0 bases at J; junction bases unmatched: 3. The CDR3 is made up of 15 amino acids. Germline CDR1 and CDR2: SEHNR and FQNEAQ (reference sequence). The CDR3 protein is CASSSGGSSYNEQFF. DNA for the CDR3: TGTGCCAGCAGCTCCGGCGGGAGCTCCTACAATGAGCAGTTCTTC.

The chain joins TRBV6-4 to TRBJ1-5, with D perhaps TRBD1 (5 bases). V was shortened by 4 bases and J by 5 bases, with 9 bases between the two germline ends. This CDR3 is built from 13 residues. Germline V CDR1 and CDR2: MRHNA, SNTAGT. CDR3 bases: TGTGCCAGCAGTGCTACAGGTCATCAGCCCCAGCATTTT. Protein: CASSATGHQPQHF.

The chain carries TRBV5-1 and TRBJ2-1; perhaps TRBD2 as D (7 bases). The CDR3 loop spans 15 amino acids. Per germline, CDR1 SGHRS and CDR2 YFSETQ. With 0 bases removed from V and 11 bases from J, the gap between germline ends came to 18 bases. CDR3 in DNA: TGCGCCAGCAGCTTGGTCGGGGGGCGCGATCTTAAGCAGTTCTTC. Its translation: CASSLVGGRDLKQFF. Full variable domain (rest looked up from reference TRBV5-1 and TRBJ2-1): KAGVTQTPRYLIKTRGQQVTLSCSPISGHRSVSWYQQTPGQGLQFLFEYFSETQRNKGNFPGRFSGRQFSNSRSEMNVSTLELGDSALYLCASSLVGGRDLKQFFGPGTRLTVL.

This chain connects TRBV11-2 to TRBJ2-2, with 10 bases lining up with TRBD1. The germline V gene encodes CDR1 SGHAT and CDR2 FQNNGV. Unmatched junction bases numbered 8, after V lost 1 base and J lost 3 bases. The CDR3 consists of 18 residues. The CDR3 coding sequence is TGTGCCAGCAGCTTAGGGGCGCCCGGACAGGGGGACACCGGGGAGCTGTTTTTT. It translates to CASSLGAPGQGDTGELFF.

The chain couples TRBV5-6 to TRBJ1-6, with D tentatively TRBD1 (5 bases). Trimming shortened V by 4 bases and J by 10 bases, and 15 bases separated the two germline ends. Germline V lookup: CDR1 SGHDT, CDR2 YYEEEE. The CDR3 consists of 14 residues. In nucleotides, the CDR3 is TGTGCCAGCAGCCCGGGGGGGATTAGGTCACCCCTCCACTTT. Its translation: CASSPGGIRSPLHF.

The chain recombines TRBV3-1 (or the pseudogene TRBV3-2) with TRBJ2-7; D is possibly TRBD2 (5 bases). Germline loops: CDR1 LGHDT, CDR2 YNNKEL (reference sequence). V was clipped by 4 bases and J by 5 bases, with 18 bases between them. The CDR3 is 15 residues long. CDR3 sequence (DNA): TGTGCCAGCAGCCTACTAACTAGAGCAAACGACGAGCAGTACTTC. It translates to CASSLLTRANDEQYF.

The chain joins TRBV7-2 to TRBJ2-3; a possible D gene is TRBD1 (5 bases). The CDR3 is 16 residues long. Germline V gives CDR1 SGHTA, CDR2 FQGNSA. Deletions cut 3 bases from V and 4 bases from J, with 17 bases between. The DNA for the CDR3 is TGTGCCAGCAGCTTCAACTTGTTAAGGGGCGCAGATACGCAGTATTTT. It translates to CASSFNLLRGADTQYF.

The V and J genes are TRBV7-9 and TRBJ2-1; the match to TRBD2 covers 13 bases. CDR1 SEHNR and CDR2 FQNEAQ come from the germline V gene (reference sequence). Unmatched junction bases numbered 8, after V lost 5 bases and J lost 1 base. This CDR3 comprises 18 residues. The CDR3 DNA is TGTGCCAGCAGCCCGACTAGCGGGGGGCCCAATTCCTACAATGAGCAGTTCTTC. Translated: CASSPTSGGPNSYNEQFF.

This clone was counted a single time. The J gene is TRBJ1-5, the V gene TRBV7-2; no reliable D call. Deletions cut 4 bases from V and 5 bases from J, with 9 bases between. Germline V lookup: CDR1 SGHTA, CDR2 FQGNSA. This CDR3 comprises 13 residues. Written as DNA, the CDR3 is TGTGCCAGCAGCTCACTGGCGGATCAGCCCCAGCATTTT. Its protein product is CASSSLADQPQHF.

V and J are TRBV28 and TRBJ1-2; 8 bases align to TRBD1. V gave up 5 bases and J gave up 4 bases; unmatched junction bases: 9. Germline V CDR1 and CDR2: MDHEN, SYDVKM. The CDR3 has 15 amino acids. CDR3 region: CASSPGTGDLYGYTF. The CDR3 bases are TGTGCCAGCAGTCCTGGGACAGGAGATCTCTATGGCTACACCTTC.

This chain joins TRBV27 and TRBJ2-1; 7 nucleotides agree with TRBD2. The V and J ends lost 1 base and 8 bases, in that order; junction bases with no gene match: 2. This CDR3 comprises 13 residues. The germline CDR1 and CDR2 sequences are MNHEY and SMNVEV (reference sequence). CDR3: CASSLLGRDEQFF. DNA of the CDR3: TGTGCCAGCAGTTTATTAGGGAGGGATGAGCAGTTCTTC.

The chain is built from TRBV7-9 and TRBJ2-3, with D hard to call. Deletions cut 5 bases from V and 9 bases from J, with 12 bases between. The CDR3 loop spans 12 amino acids. Germline CDR1 reads SEHNR; CDR2 reads FQNEAQ (reference sequence). CDR3 DNA: TGTGCCAGCAGCCTCCCGGCGGAGACGCAGTATTTT. It is translated as CASSLPAETQYF. Supplemented by reference TRBV7-9 and TRBJ2-3, the full variable domain reads DTGVSQNPRHKITKRGQNVTFRCDPISEHNRLYWYRQTLGQGPEFLTYFQNEAQLEKSRLLSDRFSAERPKGSFSTLEIQRTEQGDSAMYLCASSLPAETQYFGPGTRLTVL.

The CDR3 spells CASSARVNQPQHF. In DNA, the CDR3 is TGTGCCAGCAGCGCCAGGGTAAATCAGCCCCAGCATTTT. The chain employs TRBV9 and TRBJ1-5; D is perhaps TRBD1 (5 bases). The V end lost 3 bases, the J end lost 4 bases, and 8 bases lay between the germline ends. The germline V gene encodes CDR1 SGDLS and CDR2 YYNGEE. The CDR3 covers 13 residues. Looking up the rest from reference TRBV9 and TRBJ1-5 gives the full variable domain: DSGVTQTPKHLITATGQRVTLRCSPRSGDLSVYWYQQSLDQGLQFLIQYYNGEERAKGNILERFSAQQFPDLHSELNLSSLELGDSALYFCASSARVNQPQHFGDGTRLSIL.

This chain connects TRBV10-3 to TRBJ2-7; maybe TRBD1 (6 bases). CDR3 length equals 13 residues. V was pared by 2 bases and J by 3 bases, with 8 bases between. Germline loops: CDR1 ENHRY, CDR2 SYGVKD. CDR3 coding DNA: TGTGCCATCAGTGAGGGACAGTACTACGAGCAGTACTTC. Translating gives CAISEGQYYEQYF.

The chain links TRBV19 to TRBJ2-7; D is possibly TRBD2 (6 bases). With 4 bases removed from V and 0 bases from J, the gap between germline ends came to 10 bases. Germline CDR1 reads LNHDA; CDR2 reads SQIVND (reference sequence). This CDR3 comprises 14 residues. The CDR3 loop reads CASSNAGHSYEQYF. The CDR3, as DNA: TGTGCCAGTAGTAATGCGGGGCACTCCTACGAGCAGTACTTC.

V usage is TRBV19 and J usage is TRBJ2-2, with TRBD2 as a possible D gene (6 bases). V lost 5 bases and J lost 0, with 16 bases in between. The CDR3 contains 17 residues. Germline assignment: CDR1 LNHDA and CDR2 SQIVND (reference sequence). CDR3 in DNA: TGTGCCAGTAGTGTCCCTACTAGCACCACGAACACCGGGGAGCTGTTTTTT. It yields the protein CASSVPTSTTNTGELFF.

The V gene is TRBV20-1, the J gene TRBJ1-2; the D is unclear. Trimming removed 6 bases from V and 4 bases from J, with 6 bases in between. The CDR3 is 10 amino acids. Germline assignment: CDR1 DFQATT and CDR2 SNEGSKA (reference sequence). The CDR3 DNA reads as TGCAGTGCCGGGAGCTATGGCTACACCTTC. Encoded protein: CSAGSYGYTF.

The chain is built from TRBV27 and TRBJ2-7, with TRBD1 matching 9 bases. CDR3 length: 15 amino acids. After removal of 6 bases from V and 8 bases from J, the junction contained 14 bases not matched to a gene. Germline V gives CDR1 MNHEY, CDR2 SMNVEV (reference sequence). The CDR3 DNA sequence: TGTGCCAGCAGGCCGGATCTCGGGACAGGGTACAAGCAGTACTTC. The encoded protein is CASRPDLGTGYKQYF.

The chain recombines TRBV12-5 with TRBJ2-1, with a weak D call TRBD2 (6 bases). Looked up from germline, CDR1 is LGHNT and CDR2 is FRNRAP. The ends were cut back, 7 bases at V and 5 bases at J, with 15 bases in the middle. The CDR3 is 14 amino acids. CDR3 residues: CASATSLGDNEQFF. CDR3 DNA sequence: TGTGCTAGTGCCACTAGCCTGGGCGACAATGAGCAGTTCTTC.